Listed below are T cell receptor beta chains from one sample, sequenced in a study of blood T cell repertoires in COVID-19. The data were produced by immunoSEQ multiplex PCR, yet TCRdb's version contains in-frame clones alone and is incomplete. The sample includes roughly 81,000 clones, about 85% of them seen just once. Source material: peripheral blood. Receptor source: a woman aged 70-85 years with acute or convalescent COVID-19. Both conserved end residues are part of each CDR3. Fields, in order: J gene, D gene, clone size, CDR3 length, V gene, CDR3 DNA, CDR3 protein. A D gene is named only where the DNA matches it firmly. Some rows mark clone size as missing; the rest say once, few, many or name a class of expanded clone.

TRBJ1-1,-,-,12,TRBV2,TGTGCCACGACAGGACTTAACACTGAAGCTTTCTTT,CATTGLNTEAFF
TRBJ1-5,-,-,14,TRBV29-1,TGCAGCGTTAGACTACAGGGAAGCAATCAGCCCCAGCATTTT,CSVRLQGSNQPQHF
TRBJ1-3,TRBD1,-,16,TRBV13,TGTGCCAGCCAGGAGGGACAGATCCGCTCTGGAAACACCATATATTTT,CASQEGQIRSGNTIYF
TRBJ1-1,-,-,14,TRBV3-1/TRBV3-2,TGTGCCAGCAGCCAGGGGGGGACGGCGTCCCAAGCTTTCTTT,CASSQGGTASQAFF
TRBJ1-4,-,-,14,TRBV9,TGTGCCAGCAGCGTAGCCGGGGGTAATGAAAAACTGTTTTTT,CASSVAGGNEKLFF
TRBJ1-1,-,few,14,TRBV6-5,TGTGCCAGCAGAGCTACGCTGGGCTGGGCTGAAGCTTTCTTT,CASRATLGWAEAFF
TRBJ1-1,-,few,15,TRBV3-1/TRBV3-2,TGTGCCAGCAGCCAAGAGGAGGCGAGTCGCTCTGAAGCTTTCTTT,CASSQEEASRSEAFF
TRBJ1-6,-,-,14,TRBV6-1,TGTGCCAGCAGTGAGGGGCAAATAAATTCACCCCTCCACTTT,CASSEGQINSPLHF
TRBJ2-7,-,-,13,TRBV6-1,TGTGCCAGCAGTGAACGGGGCTCCTACGAGCAGTACTTC,CASSERGSYEQYF
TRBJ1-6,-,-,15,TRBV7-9,TGTGCCAGCAGCCCAGACATCACAACACGGTCACCCCTCCACTTT,CASSPDITTRSPLHF
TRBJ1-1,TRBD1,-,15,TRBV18,TGTGCCAGCTCACCTGGGACAGGCTCCGACACTGAAGCTTTCTTT,CASSPGTGSDTEAFF
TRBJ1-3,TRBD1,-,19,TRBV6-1,TGTGCCAGCAGTGCCCTCGGGACAGGTCGCCTTGTCTCTGGAAACACCATATATTTT,CASSALGTGRLVSGNTIYF
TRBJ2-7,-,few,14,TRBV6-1,TGTGCCAGCAGTGAAGTTGGAGGGGACGACGAGCAGTACTTC,CASSEVGGDDEQYF
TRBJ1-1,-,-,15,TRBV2,TGTGCCAGCAGTGAATTGGCCGTTCCAAACACTGAAGCTTTCTTT,CASSELAVPNTEAFF
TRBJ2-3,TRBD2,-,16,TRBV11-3,TGTGCCAGCAGCTCCGAGGGGCGAGCGGGAGGGGATACGCAGTATTTT,CASSSEGRAGGDTQYF
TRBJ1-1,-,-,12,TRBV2,TGTGCCAGCTTGGCGGAGAACACTGAAGCTTTCTTT,CASLAENTEAFF
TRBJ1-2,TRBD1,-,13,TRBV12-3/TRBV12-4,TGTGCCAGCATGCTTACAGGGGGTCTTGGCTACACCTTC,CASMLTGGLGYTF
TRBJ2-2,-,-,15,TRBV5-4,TGTGCCAGCAGCTTGGAGACAGGGAACACCGGGGAGCTGTTTTTT,CASSLETGNTGELFF
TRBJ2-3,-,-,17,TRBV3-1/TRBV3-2,TGTGCCAGCAGCCATTCCCGGGGTCGGGCCCGTGCAGATACGCAGTATTTT,CASSHSRGRARADTQYF
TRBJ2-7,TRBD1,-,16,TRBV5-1,TGCGCCAGCAAGGTCGACAGGGCGTCCTTGTCTTACGAGCAGTACTTC,CASKVDRASLSYEQYF
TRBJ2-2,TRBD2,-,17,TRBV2,TGTGCCAGCAGTGACCAAAAAAGCGGGGGATACACCGGGGAGCTGTTTTTT,CASSDQKSGGYTGELFF
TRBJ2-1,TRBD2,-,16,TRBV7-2,TGTGCCAGCAGCTGGACTAGCGGGGGGACCTACAATGAGCAGTTCTTC,CASSWTSGGTYNEQFF
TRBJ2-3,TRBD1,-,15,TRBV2,TGTGCCAGCAGTCCGGGACAGGCGTCGGGAGATACGCAGTATTTT,CASSPGQASGDTQYF
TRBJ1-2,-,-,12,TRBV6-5,TGTGCCAGCAAGGGGCTTACGGGTGGCTACACCTTC,CASKGLTGGYTF